A selection of T cell receptor beta chains follows, all from one sample in a study of CD8+CD57+ T cells in acquired aplastic anemia. TCRdb fed the reads into MiXCR, producing one record per CDR3 protein. In the table there are approximately 250,000 distinct CDR3 sequences, less than 85% of which are singletons. What was sequenced was sorted CD4+, CD8+, or CD8+CD57+ T cells (not recorded which) from PBMCs. These TCRs come from a human donor with aplastic anemia. Both conserved end residues are part of each CDR3. A D gene is named only where the DNA matches it firmly. The size entry is marked missing in some rows and otherwise reads once, few, many or a size class.

j_call v_call d_call clone_size cdr3_aa cdr3_nt
TRBJ2-3 TRBV7-2 NA NA CASSLGGRPYMQYF TGTGCCAGCAGCCTAGGGGGACGTCCCTATATGCAGTATTTT
TRBJ1-5 TRBV9 NA NA CASSAGESNQPQHF TGTGCCAGCAGCGCGGGGGAAAGCAATCAGCCCCAGCATTTT
TRBJ1-2 TRBV9 NA NA CASSVYQNSYNERYTF TGTGCCAGCAGTGTATACCAGAACTCCTACAATGAGCGCTACACCTTC
TRBJ1-1 TRBV9 NA once CATSRGRGNTVTRTEAFF TGTGCCACCAGCAGGGGTCGTGGGAACACAGTTACGAGGACTGAAGCTTTCTTT
TRBJ2-6 TRBV7-2 TRBD2 NA CASSYTSGPENEQLTF TGTGCCAGCAGCTATACTAGCGGTCCCGAGAATGAGCAGCTGACTTTC
TRBJ2-1 TRBV19 NA NA CASSIDSGANNEQFF TGTGCCAGTAGTATAGATAGCGGAGCCAACAATGAACAGTTCTTC
TRBJ2-7 TRBV20-1 NA NA CSARTDSFCEQYF TGCAGTGCTAGAACGGACAGCTTTTGCGAGCAGTACTTC
TRBJ2-3 TRBV15 NA NA CATSESSSKQPQYF TGTGCCACCAGTGAGTCCAGCAGCAAACAGCCCCAGTATTTT
TRBJ2-5 TRBV7-2 NA NA CASSSPGLQDTQYF TGTGCCAGCAGCTCCCCGGGACTTCAAGATACCCAGTACTTC
TRBJ2-3 TRBV9 NA once CASSALGTGELFYF TGTGCCAGCAGCGCCCTTGGTACCGGGGAGCTGTTTTATTTT
TRBJ2-7 TRBV9 NA NA CASGEAGNIQYLQYF TGTGCCAGCGGAGAGGCTGGGAACATTCAGTACTTGCAGTACTTC
TRBJ2-7 TRBV19 TRBD2 few CASSIIAGGFYEQYF TGTGCCAGTAGTATTATAGCGGGAGGTTTCTACGAGCAGTACTTC
TRBJ2-1 TRBV24-1 NA NA CATSERHKGYNEQFF TGTGCCACCAGTGAAAGACATAAAGGTTACAATGAGCAGTTCTTC
TRBJ2-3 TRBV7-8 TRBD2 NA CASSFAGGPDTHTQYF TGTGCCAGCAGCTTCGCGGGAGGTCCCGATACGCATACGCAGTATTTT
TRBJ2-5 TRBV10-3 TRBD1 NA CAISVGSEGATQLF TGTGCCATCAGTGTGGGTAGCGAGGGGGCGACCCAGCTCTTC
TRBJ2-7 TRBV20-1 NA NA CSARMGSYEQYF TGCAGTGCTAGAATGGGGTCCTACGAGCAGTACTTC
TRBJ1-4 TRBV7-8 NA once CASSSSGSYGADVLFF TGTGCCAGCAGCTCATCGGGTAGCTACGGGGCTGACGTACTGTTTTTT
TRBJ2-7 TRBV24-1 NA NA CATSDTGHDYEQYF TGTGCCACCAGTGATACAGGACACGACTACGAGCAGTACTTC
TRBJ2-1 TRBV20-1 TRBD2 NA CSAVGTSGYNEQFF TGCAGTGCTGTCGGGACTAGCGGCTACAATGAGCAGTTCTTC
TRBJ1-2 TRBV3-1 NA NA CASSPRAGYGYTF TGTGCCAGCAGCCCCCGAGCGGGCTATGGCTACACCTTC
TRBJ1-6 TRBV5-6 NA NA CASSLDRDGLPLHF TGTGCCAGCAGCTTGGACAGGGACGGGCTACCCCTCCACTTT
TRBJ1-1 TRBV7-3 NA NA CASSSERTWGETQFF TGTGCCAGCAGCTCCGAACGCACTTGGGGCGAGACCCAGTTCTTT
TRBJ2-3 TRBV7-2 NA NA CASSLVGGIDTQYYF TGTGCCAGCAGCCTAGTTGGAGGGATCGATACGCAGTATTATTTT
TRBJ2-7 TRBV6-5 NA NA CASSYQQGYEQYF TGTGCCAGCAGTTATCAACAGGGTTACGAGCAGTACTTC
TRBJ2-3 TRBV7-3 NA few CASSREADAVEHCF TGTGCCAGCTCAAGGGAGGCCGACGCCGTTGAACACTGCTTC
TRBJ2-7 TRBV10-3 NA once CAIRREASEQYF TGTGCCATCCGCAGGGAGGCGTCCGAGCAGTACTTC
TRBJ1-6 TRBV9 TRBD1 NA CASSCDRGLCPLLF TGTGCCAGCAGCTGTGACAGGGGGCTATGCCCCCTCCTCTTT
TRBJ2-5 TRBV7-9 TRBD2 NA CASSFPRSGGGDEQYF TGTGCCAGCAGCTTTCCTAGAAGCGGGGGGGGCGATGAGCAGTACTTC
TRBJ2-1 TRBV7-8 NA NA CASSLSSSGQGEEQFF TGTGCCAGCAGCTTATCAAGCAGCGGGCAGGGCGAAGAGCAGTTCTTC
TRBJ2-3 TRBV9 NA NA CASSVGGGNTEPDF NA
TRBJ2-2 TRBV11-2 NA NA CASSNVPRELFF TGTGCCAGCAGCAATGTTCCTAGGGAGCTGTTTTTT
TRBJ1-2 TRBV7-8 TRBD1 NA CASSPGTGADTDTTF TGTGCCAGCAGCCCCGGGACAGGCGCCGACACAGATACGACCTTC
TRBJ2-1 TRBV11-3 NA NA CASSLDLTVDEQFF TGTGCCAGCAGCTTAGATCTGACAGTGGATGAGCAGTTCTTC
TRBJ1-1 TRBV15 TRBD1 NA CATGLGQVTEAFF TGTGCCACCGGCTTAGGACAGGTCACTGAAGCTTTCTTT
TRBJ1-5 TRBV5-6 NA NA CASSLKRDNQPQHF TGTGCCAGCAGCTTGAAGAGGGACAATCAGCCCCAGCATTTT
TRBJ2-3 TRBV7-6 NA NA CASSLAHGPKENHF TGTGCCAGCAGCTTAGCGCACGGGCCAAAAGAGAACCATTTT
TRBJ1-1 TRBV7-8 TRBD1 NA CASSLARTGDTQYFF TGTGCCAGCAGCTTAGCGCGGACAGGCGATACTCAGTATTTCTTT